This T cell receptor beta chain was observed in a study of T cell responses to AZD1222 COVID-19 vaccine. This table comes from immunoSEQ multiplex PCR, and its TCRdb copy is limited to in-frame clones, with some not included. The sample has approximately 60,000 clones, about 74% seen once. In germline, CDR1 is KGHDR, CDR2 SFDVKD. Trimming shortened V by 5 bases and J by 2 bases, and 4 bases separated the two germline ends. This CDR3 has 12 residues. The receptor was isolated from an adult in good health. The chain combines TRBV24-1 with TRBJ2-3, with no clear D. This sample comprised peripheral blood, obtained on day 0 of AZD1222 vaccination. The CDR3 sequence is CATSATTDTQYF. The CDR3 DNA sequence: TGTGCCACCAGTGCAACCACAGATACGCAGTATTTT.